This entry features one T cell receptor (beta chain) sequence. The antigen is undetermined. The data derive from a study of shared clonotypes between healthy human individuals. The study's findings and limits: How much donors shared clonotypes was expected to be affected by sequencing depth. Owing to a small donor count, the genetic and exposure-history diversity represented was limited.

Here immunoSEQ multiplex PCR was the method, and the copy in TCRdb shows in-frame clones only, minus some. This table has 95,000 to 120,000 clones, around two thirds appearing once. The study enrolled healthy HIV-negative adults without recent acute infections or vaccinations as donors. Combining CD45RO+ cells with CCR7-negative CD45RA+ TemRA cells gave CD8 memory. The CDR3 is made up of 15 amino acids. The J segment lost 9 bases and the V segment lost 0 bases, leaving 5 bases of the junction unmatched. Germline V lookup: CDR1 MNHEY, CDR2 SVGAGI. The rearrangement joins TRBV6-5 to TRBJ2-1, with 10 bases aligning to TRBD2. The sequencing input was memory CD8+ T cells sorted from blood. Noted subset: CD45RO+ cells pooled with CCR7-negative TemRA cells. This clonotype was sampled from a woman between 25 and 40 years old in good health. The CDR3 nucleotides are TGTGCCAGCAGTTACTCCGCTAGCGGGAGTGGTGAGCAGTTCTTC. Protein product: CASSYSASGSGEQFF.